The subject of this entry is one T cell receptor (beta chain). Antigen specificity is unknown. This sample was taken from a study of beta chain features in type 1 diabetes. The ends were cut back, 1 base at V and 3 bases at J, with 13 bases in the middle. Germline loops: CDR1 LGHNA, CDR2 YNFKEQ. The CDR3 runs to 15 residues. The entirety of the isolated RNA underwent reverse transcription, so expressed TCRB transcripts were sequenced. Using immunoSEQ multiplex PCR, the repertoire was profiled, and TCRdb retains in-frame clones only, with some absent. The sample has approximately 360,000 clones, 10% to 15% seen once; the top ten hold roughly 0.0097%. Findings and limits, study-wide: Reads derived from cDNA could over-represent cells showing high TCR expression. In every one of the four CD4+ subsets, TCRB CDR3s were moderately but significantly shorter in Type 1 diabetes patients.

The rearrangement links TRBV4-2 to TRBJ2-7; D might be TRBD2 (5 bases). The receptor comes from a woman younger than 35 with type 1 diabetes. The sample comprised naive CD4+ T cells from blood. The CDR3 bases are TGTGCCAGCAGCCAAGGGGTGACTAACCTCTACGAGCAGTACTTC. Translated, it gives CASSQGVTNLYEQYF.